Sequencing of this TCR beta chain was carried out in a study of shared clonotypes between healthy human individuals (dated by TCRdb to the early 2020s). For context, the study as a whole: The cohort included a few men and a couple of women between 18 and 49 years of age. For each donor, CD4 naive and CD4 memory were each run on three plates, CD8 naive on two plates, and CD8 memory on one plate. Libraries were prepared and TCR repertoires were sequenced by different laboratories using diverse techniques, in order to increase sequencing depth and limit assay-specific biases. Each donor's leukapheresis produced roughly between roughly 0.94 and 9.5 billion PBMCs. To estimate repertoire size and how much clonotypes are shared between individuals, the study performed deep sequencing of blood TCR repertoires from roughly five healthy adults. What the research found in general, with its limitations: Compared with non-shared clonotypes, clonotypes shared by all four sorted-subset donors had higher generation probabilities. About 5% of naive CD4, 3.5% of naive CD8, approximately 2.2% of memory CD4, and over 0.35% of memory CD8 clonotypes were shared across several donors. Naive subsets generally had larger estimated clonotype richness than memory subsets. Based on pairwise subsampling, the degree of clonotype sharing among donors was expected to be affected by sequencing depth. Sampling was limited to blood, and TCR repertoires in tissue likely differ from TCR repertoires in blood. Because the study included a small number of donors, the genetic and exposure-history diversity represented was limited. Incomplete sequencing was indicated by rarefaction of sorted-subset datasets, despite the large sequencing depth.

Using the deep immunoSEQ assay, TCR CDR3 regions were amplified from genomic DNA by multiplex PCR. For each cell subset, the extracted genomic DNA was distributed evenly across all wells of several immunoSEQ 96-well plates, and each plate served as one replicate. For sorted subsets, 150 to 250 ng of genomic DNA, equivalent to 30,000 or so T cell genomes, went into each replicate PCR. Purified libraries were quantified with a Qubit 3.0 fluorometer, sized on a Bioanalyzer 2100, and re-quantified with the KAPA Library Quantification kit. Every immunoSEQ 96-well plate was sequenced on a separate single-read 150-cycle Illumina NextSeq 550 flow cell. Regarding the original processing steps: Because only junctional sequences without quality scores were contained in the immunoSEQ output, filtering matching that applied to full-length reads could not be performed. Sequences were annotated with PyIR, a Python wrapper for IgBLAST v1.9, and V/J genes and CDR3 were assigned using IMGT germline references. Any read was removed if the V/J assignment was weak (E-value above 1e-6), the CDR3 was missing, or the read contained stop codons, out-of-frame junctions, or ambiguous translated residues. A V3J clonotype was defined by an identical inferred V gene, J gene, and CDR3 amino acid sequence. The percentage overlap between two repertoires was calculated by dividing the number of shared unique clonotypes by the size of the smaller repertoire. Three approaches were used to assess repertoire richness: RTK rarefaction, the Chao1 estimator, and Recon v2.1 estimates of unobserved clonotypes. Generation probabilities were computed with OLGA for all TCRbeta clonotypes obtained by the gDNA method from a few donors. The clones in this table, taken by TCRdb from immuneACCESS, are in-frame only. Not every clone is retained; where verified, under half of the shortfall comes from an unresolved V gene, and the cause of the rest is unknown. From that table come the V and J calls and clone size; the DNA was used to work out D and trimming. The sample contains fewer than 3 million clones, around 90% of them found a single time. Around 0.35% of the sample is taken by the ten largest.

CDR1 and CDR2 are read off the germline V gene as MGHRA and YSYEKL. CDR3 length: 16 amino acids, cysteine to phenylalanine. Solely the CDR3 DNA is kept, with 48 bases framed from the first base. V is pruned by 4 bases and J by 6 bases, leaving 12 bases of the junction without a gene match. The donors were healthy, HIV-negative adults with no recently reported acute infections or vaccinations. Only Caucasian adults living in Nashville, Tennessee, USA were represented among the donors. CD4+ T cells were enriched through magnetic negative selection, after which naive cells were positively selected on CD45RA and the remaining negative fraction served as the memory subset. Blood was obtained by leukapheresis, after which PBMCs were separated by Ficoll-Histopaque density gradient centrifugation and cryopreserved in liquid nitrogen vapor phase. Analytical flow cytometry was used to check the purity and quantity of every magnetically sorted T cell population. Each sorted fraction had its genomic DNA isolated and then quantified by UV absorbance on a Nanodrop 2000c.

Comments on this clone: It has no known antigen specificity. No per-base quality is available; no much larger clone lies one base away.

The specimen was naive CD4+ T cells from PBMCs. This sample's cell subset or site label indicates: CD45RA+ positively selected. The TCR was taken from a man aged 18 to 29 in good health. Some clones in this sample may be carry-over from other donors' samples. The sequence joins TRBV4-1 to TRBJ2-3; TRBD1 lines up with 8 middle nucleotides. The DNA sequence is as follows: TGCGCCAGCAGCCTTTCCGGGACAGGCCCCCGGGATACGCAGTATTTT. It specifies CASSLSGTGPRDTQYF.